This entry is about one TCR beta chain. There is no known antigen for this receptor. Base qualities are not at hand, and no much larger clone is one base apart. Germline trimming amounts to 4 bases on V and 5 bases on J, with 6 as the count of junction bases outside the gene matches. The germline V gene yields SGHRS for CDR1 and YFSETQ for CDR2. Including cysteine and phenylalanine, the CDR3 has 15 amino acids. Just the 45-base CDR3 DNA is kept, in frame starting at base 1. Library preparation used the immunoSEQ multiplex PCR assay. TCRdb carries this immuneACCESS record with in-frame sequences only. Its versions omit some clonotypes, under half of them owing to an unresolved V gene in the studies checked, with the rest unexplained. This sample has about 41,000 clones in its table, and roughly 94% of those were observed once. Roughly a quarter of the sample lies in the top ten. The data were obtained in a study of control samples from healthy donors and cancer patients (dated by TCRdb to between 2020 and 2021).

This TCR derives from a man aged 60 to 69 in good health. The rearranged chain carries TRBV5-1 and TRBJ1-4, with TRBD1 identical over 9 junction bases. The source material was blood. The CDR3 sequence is CASSAVGTGNEKLFF. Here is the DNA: TGCGCCAGCAGCGCCGTCGGGACAGGGAATGAAAAACTGTTTTTT.